The clone carrying this T cell receptor (beta chain) was counted a few times. The data were taken from a study of blood T cell repertoires in COVID-19. The germline V gene encodes CDR1 MDHEN and CDR2 SYDVKM. The CDR3 loop spans 14 amino acids. The V gene lost 4 bases and the J gene lost 8 bases, with 14 bases spanning the gap. The assay was immunoSEQ multiplex PCR, and TCRdb's table has in-frame clones only and misses some. The sample records 98,000 or so clones, about two thirds being singletons. Sequencing was carried out using peripheral blood. The receptor was isolated from a woman between 40 and 50 years old with acute or convalescent COVID-19. This chain joins TRBV28 and TRBJ1-4; a possible D gene is TRBD1 (5 bases). The CDR3 region is CASSSGGAGEKLFF. The CDR3, as DNA: TGTGCCAGCAGTTCAGGAGGGGCTGGAGAAAAACTGTTTTTT.